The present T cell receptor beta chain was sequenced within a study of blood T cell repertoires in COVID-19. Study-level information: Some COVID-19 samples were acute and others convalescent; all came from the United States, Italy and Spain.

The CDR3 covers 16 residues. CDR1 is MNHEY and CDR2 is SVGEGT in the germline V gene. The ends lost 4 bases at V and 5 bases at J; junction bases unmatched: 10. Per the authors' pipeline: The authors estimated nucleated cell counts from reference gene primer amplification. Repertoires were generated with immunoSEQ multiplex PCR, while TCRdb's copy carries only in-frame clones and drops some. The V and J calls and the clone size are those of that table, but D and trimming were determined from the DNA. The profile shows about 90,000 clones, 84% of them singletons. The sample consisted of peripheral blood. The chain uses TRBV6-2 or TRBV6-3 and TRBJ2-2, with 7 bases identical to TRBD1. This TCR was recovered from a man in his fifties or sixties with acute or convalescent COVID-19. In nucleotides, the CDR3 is TGTGCCAGCAGTTCCCCTCGAGGGGGCAGGACCGGGGAGCTGTTTTTT. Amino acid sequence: CASSSPRGGRTGELFF.